This T cell receptor (beta chain) originates from a study of metastatic and nonmetastatic thyroid tumors (TCRdb year 2020). At the level of the whole study: Repertoires were compared across peripheral blood and tumor or nodule tissue samples from malignant and benign thyroid patients. Paper-wide results and their limitations: TCR beta diversity was reported as significantly higher in malignant tumors than in benign nodules, in both blood and tumor samples.

No treatment had been received by any patient before thyroid surgery. The study retrospectively analysed patient clinical samples collected from 2012 to 2018 using T-cell receptor beta sequencing. The table lists this clone with many counts. Its antigen remains undetermined. Per-base qualities were not stored, and no clone one base away is much larger. Library preparation was by PCR. The run used an Illumina HiSeq 4000. High-throughput sequencing was used to profile the TCR beta-chain CDR3 region of every patient. From the authors' description of their analysis: Drawing on CDR3 differences between clinicopathological groups, the researchers built a classifier meant to tell apart patients with distant-metastatic papillary thyroid cancer. The Shannon index was used to assess repertoire diversity, and the Morisita-Horn index was used to assess tumor-blood repertoire similarity. TCRdb reworked the public reads: Q25 trimming with fastp, MiXCR clone assembly, productive beta chains retained. The V and J calls and clone size are TCRdb's, not the authors'. Within this sample are about 20,000 clones, with 23% of them counted one time only. Around 75% of the sample is held by the ten biggest clonotypes.

The CDR3 contains 16 residues, cysteine and phenylalanine counted. Kept here is only the CDR3 DNA, which spans 48 bases and is read in frame from base 1. For CDR1 and CDR2, the germline V gene (reference sequence) lists PRHDT and FYEKMQ. V is trimmed back by 5 bases and J by 0 bases, and the junction contains 5 bases that no gene match accounts for. The chain was built from TRBV13 and TRBJ2-7; TRBD2 lines up with 12 middle nucleotides. The TCR was taken from a male donor with papillary thyroid cancer or a benign thyroid nodule (not recorded which). Some clones in this sample may be carry-over from other donors' samples. The sample was blood. The nucleotides are TGTGCCAGCAGCCCAGGACTAGCGGGGCTCTCCTACGAGCAGTACTTC. Protein translation: CASSPGLAGLSYEQYF.